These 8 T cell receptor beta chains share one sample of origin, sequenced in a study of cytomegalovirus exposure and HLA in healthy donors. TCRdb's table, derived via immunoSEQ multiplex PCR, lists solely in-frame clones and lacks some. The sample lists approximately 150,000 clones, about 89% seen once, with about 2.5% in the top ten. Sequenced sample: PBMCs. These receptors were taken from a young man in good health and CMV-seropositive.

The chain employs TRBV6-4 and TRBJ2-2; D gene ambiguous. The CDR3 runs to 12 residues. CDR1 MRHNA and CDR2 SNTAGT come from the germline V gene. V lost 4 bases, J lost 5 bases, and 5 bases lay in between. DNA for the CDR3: TGTGCCAGCAGTGGTGTAACCGGGGAGCTGTTTTTT. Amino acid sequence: CASSGVTGELFF.

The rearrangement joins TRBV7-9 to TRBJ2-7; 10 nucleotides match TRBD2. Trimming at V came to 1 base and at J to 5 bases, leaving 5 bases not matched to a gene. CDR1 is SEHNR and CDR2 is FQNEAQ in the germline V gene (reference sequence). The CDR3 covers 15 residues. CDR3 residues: CASSLGLAGVNEQYF. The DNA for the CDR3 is TGTGCCAGCAGCTTAGGGCTAGCGGGAGTGAACGAGCAGTACTTC.

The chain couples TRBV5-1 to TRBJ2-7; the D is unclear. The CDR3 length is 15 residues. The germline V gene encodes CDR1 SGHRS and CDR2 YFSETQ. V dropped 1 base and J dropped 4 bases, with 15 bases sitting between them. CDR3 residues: CASSLSVGVMYEQYF. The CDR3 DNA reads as TGCGCCAGCAGCTTGTCTGTGGGCGTGATGTACGAGCAGTACTTC. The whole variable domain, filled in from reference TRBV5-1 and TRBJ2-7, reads KAGVTQTPRYLIKTRGQQVTLSCSPISGHRSVSWYQQTPGQGLQFLFEYFSETQRNKGNFPGRFSGRQFSNSRSEMNVSTLELGDSALYLCASSLSVGVMYEQYFGPGTRLTVT.

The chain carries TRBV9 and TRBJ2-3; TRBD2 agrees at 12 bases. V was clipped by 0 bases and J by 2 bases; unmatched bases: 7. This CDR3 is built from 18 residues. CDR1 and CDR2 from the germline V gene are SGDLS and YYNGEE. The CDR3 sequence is CASSVGASGGVATDTQYF. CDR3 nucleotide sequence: TGTGCCAGCAGCGTAGGAGCTAGCGGGGGGGTCGCCACAGATACGCAGTATTTT.

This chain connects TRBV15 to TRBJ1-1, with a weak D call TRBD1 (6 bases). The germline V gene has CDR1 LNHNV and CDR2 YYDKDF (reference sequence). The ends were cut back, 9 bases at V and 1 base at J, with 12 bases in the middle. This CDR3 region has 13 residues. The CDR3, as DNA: TGTGCCACGTCTGTGGACAGGAACACTGAAGCTTTCTTT. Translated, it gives CATSVDRNTEAFF.

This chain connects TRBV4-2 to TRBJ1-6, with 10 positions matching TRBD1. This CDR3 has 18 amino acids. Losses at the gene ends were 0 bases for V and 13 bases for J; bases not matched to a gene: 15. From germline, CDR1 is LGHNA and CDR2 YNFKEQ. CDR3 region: CASSQDSPPGQGHWPLHF. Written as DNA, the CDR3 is TGTGCCAGCAGCCAAGATTCCCCCCCGGGACAGGGGCATTGGCCCCTCCACTTT.

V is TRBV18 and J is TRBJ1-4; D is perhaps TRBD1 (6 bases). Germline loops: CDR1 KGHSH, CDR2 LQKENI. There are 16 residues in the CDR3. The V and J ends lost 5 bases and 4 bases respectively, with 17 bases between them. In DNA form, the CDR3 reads TGTGCCAGCTCAATACGAACAGGGAGGGATAATGAAAAACTGTTTTTT. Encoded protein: CASSIRTGRDNEKLFF.

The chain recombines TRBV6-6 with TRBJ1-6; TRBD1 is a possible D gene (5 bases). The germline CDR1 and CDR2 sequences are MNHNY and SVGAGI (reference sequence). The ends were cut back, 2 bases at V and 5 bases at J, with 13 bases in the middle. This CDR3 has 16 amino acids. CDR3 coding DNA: TGTGCCAGCAGTTACCGCGGGGGAGTTGATAATTCACCCCTCCACTTT. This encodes CASSYRGGVDNSPLHF.